The 21 T cell receptor beta chains reported below all come from one sample, sequenced in a study of Ad26.COV2.S vaccination and SARS-CoV-2 variants. Method: immunoSEQ multiplex PCR; TCRdb's copy keeps in-frame clones and lacks some. The sample lists around 310,000 clones, 85% to 90% occurring once. Sample treatment: roughly 19 received Ad26.COV2.S at low or high dose, single or two shots; about five received placebo; per-sample allocation not given. Samples came from day 63 after the first vaccine or placebo injection. The sequenced sample was peripheral blood, obtained in a trial of Ad26.COV2.S vaccine versus placebo. Receptor source: a person between 18 and 65 years old who received the Ad26.COV2.S COVID-19 vaccine or a placebo.

This sequence joins TRBV18 and TRBJ2-2, with no clear D. Trimming pared 3 bases from V and 4 bases from J, leaving 9 bases between. There are 14 residues in the CDR3. Germline loops: CDR1 KGHSH, CDR2 LQKENI. The CDR3 protein is CASSPVQATGELFF. In DNA form, the CDR3 reads TGTGCCAGCTCACCCGTCCAGGCCACCGGGGAGCTGTTTTTT.

The gene calls are TRBV13 and TRBJ2-7, with D tentatively TRBD2 (5 bases). Germline CDR1 is PRHDT and CDR2 is FYEKMQ (reference sequence). The CDR3 contains 15 residues. The ends were cut back, 2 bases at V and 2 bases at J, with 13 bases in the middle. CDR3 nucleotides: TGTGCCAGCAGCTTATCGGGGTTCCAAACCTACGAGCAGTACGTC. It specifies CASSLSGFQTYEQYV.

CDR3 sequence: CASSIGGHPATNEKLFF. CDR3 in DNA: TGTGCCAGTAGTATAGGGGGGCATCCTGCAACTAATGAAAAACTGTTTTTT. The genes are TRBV19 and TRBJ1-4, with D possibly TRBD1 on 6 matching bases. The CDR3 sequence is 17 residues long. CDR1 is LNHDA and CDR2 is SQIVND in the germline V gene (reference sequence). V was pared by 1 base and J by 0 bases, with 12 bases between.

The chain recombines TRBV12-3 or TRBV12-4 with TRBJ1-3; D not certain. Trimming removed 5 bases at V and 4 bases at J, with 9 bases between. The CDR3 spans 13 residues. CDR3 residues: CASSLRVGNTIYF. The DNA for the CDR3 is TGTGCCAGCAGTCTTCGGGTCGGAAACACCATATATTTT.

This chain joins TRBV6-5 and TRBJ2-7; 10 nucleotides line up with TRBD1. The junction had 6 bases not matched to a gene; V was cut back by 7 bases and J by 0 bases. CDR1 and CDR2 (germline): MNHEY, SVGAGI. The CDR3 loop spans 15 amino acids. CDR3 residues: CASTDRGQSSYEQYF. The CDR3 DNA reads TGTGCCAGCACCGACAGGGGGCAGAGCTCCTACGAGCAGTACTTC.

The chain carries TRBV19 and TRBJ1-5, with TRBD1 matching over 7 bases. Germline V gives CDR1 LNHDA, CDR2 SQIVND (reference sequence). This CDR3 comprises 14 residues. J was trimmed by 6 bases and V by 2 bases; bases with no gene match: 4. CDR3 sequence (DNA): TGTGCCAGTAGTATACAGGGGGGTAGTCAGCCCCAGCATTTT. Amino acid sequence: CASSIQGGSQPQHF.

The chain is built from TRBV13 and TRBJ1-4; 8 bases map to TRBD1. Germline V gene sequence: CDR1 PRHDT, CDR2 FYEKMQ (reference sequence). The CDR3 is 14 amino acids. The V and J ends lost 2 bases and 8 bases, in that order; junction bases with no gene match: 4. The CDR3 loop reads CASSLKAGGEKLFF. In DNA, the CDR3 is TGTGCCAGCAGCTTAAAGGCAGGGGGCGAAAAACTGTTTTTT.

CDR3 coding DNA: TGTCAGCCAGTAAATCATCATGGGGGAGCCTATGGCTACACCTTC. It yields the protein CQPVNHHGGAYGYTF. The rearrangement joins TRBV19 to TRBJ1-2; maybe TRBD1 (5 bases). The germline gives CDR1 LNHDA, CDR2 SQIVND (reference sequence). The CDR3 length is 15 residues.

This clone was seen a few times. The genes are TRBV2 and TRBJ2-1; D ambiguous. This CDR3 has 12 residues. Trimming left V 6 bases short and J 10 bases short, with 13 bases between. Germline values: CDR1 SNHLY, CDR2 FYNNEI. This chain's CDR3 is CASRQDLYEQFF. The CDR3, as DNA: TGTGCCAGCAGGCAGGACCTTTACGAGCAGTTCTTC.

The CDR3 bases are TGTGCCAGCTCACCCTTACCAGGGAAAGGTGACGCCTTCTATGGCTACACCTTC. The encoded protein is CASSPLPGKGDAFYGYTF. The V gene is TRBV18, the J gene TRBJ1-2; tentatively, D is TRBD1 (5 bases). Germline CDR1 and CDR2: KGHSH and LQKENI. Trimming took 3 bases from V and 4 from J, leaving 24 bases between them. The CDR3 spans 18 residues.

The V gene is TRBV10-1, the J gene TRBJ2-7, with TRBD1 matching 9 bases. The CDR3 runs to 12 residues. Per the germline V gene, CDR1 is WNHNN and CDR2 is SYGVQD (reference sequence). V dropped 6 bases and J dropped 3; count of bases not matched to a gene: 0. CDR3 sequence: CASRDRGYEQYV. CDR3 in DNA: TGCGCCAGCAGGGACAGGGGCTACGAGCAGTACGTC.

The chain combines TRBV30 with TRBJ1-5; no reliable D call. From germline, CDR1 is GTSNPN and CDR2 SVGIG (reference sequence). The length of the CDR3 is 15 residues. The ends were cut back, 5 bases at V and 1 base at J, with 15 bases in the middle. The DNA for the CDR3 is TGTGCCTGGGGAGGAGGGTCCCTAAGCAATCAGCCCCAGCATTTT. Amino acids: CAWGGGSLSNQPQHF.

This chain connects TRBV12-3 or TRBV12-4 to TRBJ1-2; D is ambiguous. The CDR3 has 13 residues. Trimming removed 3 bases from V and 2 bases from J, with 7 bases in between. The CDR3 coding sequence is TGTGCCAGCAGTTTTACCCCGAACTATGGCTACACCTTC. It encodes CASSFTPNYGYTF.

The gene calls are TRBV7-9 and TRBJ1-1, with 10 bases lining up with TRBD1. Unmatched junction bases numbered 11, after V lost 1 base and J lost 0 bases. The CDR3 extends over 19 amino acids. Germline CDR1 is SEHNR and CDR2 is FQNEAQ (reference sequence). The CDR3 loop reads CASSLVGDRGIVMNTEAFF. The CDR3 DNA is TGTGCCAGCAGCTTAGTAGGGGACAGGGGAATCGTAATGAACACTGAAGCTTTCTTT. The variable domain in full, with the rest retrieved from reference TRBV7-9 and TRBJ1-1, is DTGVSQNPRHKITKRGQNVTFRCDPISEHNRLYWYRQTLGQGPEFLTYFQNEAQLEKSRLLSDRFSAERPKGSFSTLEIQRTEQGDSAMYLCASSLVGDRGIVMNTEAFFGQGTRLTVV.

This chain links TRBV11-2 with TRBJ1-1; D not certain. Germline V gives CDR1 SGHAT, CDR2 FQNNGV. The CDR3 has 14 residues. The ends were cut back, 1 base at V and 5 bases at J, with 11 bases in the middle. The CDR3 reads CASSLARLGTEAFF. The CDR3 DNA reads as TGTGCCAGCAGCTTAGCCCGGTTAGGGACTGAAGCTTTCTTT. Using reference TRBV11-2 and TRBJ1-1 for the parts outside the CDR3, the full variable domain is EAGVAQSPRYKIIEKRQSVAFWCNPISGHATLYWYQQILGQGPKLLIQFQNNGVVDDSQLPKDRFSAERLKGVDSTLKIQPAKLEDSAVYLCASSLARLGTEAFFGQGTRLTVV.

This chain joins TRBV24-1 and TRBJ2-1; 8 bases match TRBD2. Trimming removed 6 bases from V and 5 bases from J; junction bases left unmatched: 5. The CDR3 extends over 14 amino acids. CDR1 KGHDR and CDR2 SFDVKD come from the germline V gene. The CDR3 sequence is CATSRSGGDNEQFF. As DNA, the CDR3 is TGTGCCACCAGTCGATCGGGGGGGGACAATGAGCAGTTCTTC.

The table lists this clone with a count of one. The rearrangement joins TRBV25-1 to TRBJ2-2; the match to TRBD2 covers 8 bases. This CDR3 has 16 residues. CDR1 is MGHDK and CDR2 is SYGVNS in the germline V gene. With V trimmed by 5 bases and J by 5 bases, 10 bases remained unmatched. The DNA of the CDR3 is TGTGCCAGCAGTCCACCGGGGGGGGCTGGGACCGGGGAGCTGTTTTTT. Encoded protein: CASSPPGGAGTGELFF.

The rearrangement uses TRBV27 and TRBJ2-2; no definite D call. The germline CDR1 and CDR2 sequences are MNHEY and SMNVEV (reference sequence). This CDR3 has 15 amino acids. With 0 bases removed from V and 7 bases from J, the gap between germline ends came to 12 bases. CDR3 protein: CASSLSRDGRGELFF. The CDR3 region has the DNA TGTGCCAGCAGTTTATCGCGTGACGGTCGCGGGGAGCTGTTTTTT.

The CDR3 loop is CASSYGAPSGNYGYTF. For the CDR3, the DNA is TGTGCCAGCAGTTACGGGGCCCCCTCGGGGAACTATGGCTACACCTTC. The rearrangement links TRBV6-5 to TRBJ1-2, with D possibly matching TRBD1 (5 bases). V lost 2 bases, J lost 2 bases, and 15 bases lay in between. Germline CDR1 reads MNHEY; CDR2 reads SVGAGI. The CDR3 has 16 amino acids.

The chain employs TRBV24-1 and TRBJ2-3, with TRBD2 matching over 12 bases. J was trimmed by 1 base and V by 4 bases; bases with no gene match: 11. Germline V gives CDR1 KGHDR, CDR2 SFDVKD. The CDR3 extends over 19 amino acids. The CDR3 bases are TGTGCCACCAGTGAAGGAACGGGTGGACTAGCGGGACGCACAGATACGCAGTATTTT. It is translated as CATSEGTGGLAGRTDTQYF.

V and J are TRBV30 and TRBJ1-6; tentatively, D is TRBD1 (5 bases). V lost 3 bases and J lost 8, with 14 bases in between. The germline gives CDR1 GTSNPN, CDR2 SVGIG (reference sequence). The CDR3 covers 14 residues. The CDR3 bases are TGTGCCTGGAGGGGTGGAGGGGTGCATTCACCCCTCCACTTT. Translating gives CAWRGGGVHSPLHF.